This T cell receptor (beta chain) came from a study of identical twins. The study's findings and limits: Insertion counts were lower in abundant cord blood beta clonotypes, a trend that memory repertoires did not show.

The CDR3 is made up of 12 amino acids. CDR1 and CDR2 from the germline V gene are MNHEY and SMNVEV (reference sequence). Trimming shortened V by 4 bases and J by 7 bases, and 5 bases separated the two germline ends. Each donor (without exception) was a healthy Caucasian. Via MiXCR, TCRdb re-called the 5' RACE reads, giving one row per CDR3 protein. The sample lists approximately 300,000 distinct CDR3 sequences; over 8.5% were seen once. This clonotype was recorded many times. Its target is unknown. These data were likewise used in another study, on yellow fever vaccine responses in identical twins.

Sequenced material: CD8+ T cells sorted from blood. The chain links TRBV27 to TRBJ1-6; the D is unclear. The source of this sequence is a woman aged 18-30 years in good health. The CDR3 region has the DNA TGTGCCAGCAGTTCCCAGAATTCACCCCTCCACTTT. Translating it yields CASSSQNSPLHF.